Below are 20 T cell receptor beta chains sequenced from a single sample in a study of OX40 agonist ivuxolimab in advanced cancers. The repertoire was sequenced with immunoSEQ multiplex PCR; TCRdb's copy has only in-frame clones and lacks some. The sample yields tens of thousands of clones, 91% seen once. Specimen: CD4+ or CD8+ T cells sorted from blood, collected in a trial of the OX40 agonist ivuxolimab. These receptors were taken from an adult with an advanced solid tumor such as melanoma, head and neck, liver or kidney cancer.

This rearrangement joins TRBV6-6 to TRBJ1-1; D ambiguous. The germline V gene has CDR1 MNHNY and CDR2 SVGAGI (reference sequence). Trimming left V 8 bases short and J 1 base short, with 5 bases between. The CDR3 is 11 amino acids. The CDR3 is CASLRNTEAFF. DNA of the CDR3: TGTGCCAGCCTAAGGAACACTGAAGCTTTCTTT.

The rearrangement uses TRBV18 and TRBJ1-5; D is ambiguous. The CDR3 totals 16 residues. The V and J ends lost 3 bases and 4 bases respectively, with 16 bases between them. The germline CDR1 and CDR2 sequences are KGHSH and LQKENI. CDR3 DNA: TGTGCCAGCTCACCCGGAACAGAAACGATGAATCAGCCCCAGCATTTT. Encoded protein: CASSPGTETMNQPQHF.

The chain's CDR3 is CATHPRSVKDNEQFF. The CDR3 nucleotides are TGTGCCACCCACCCCAGAAGTGTTAAGGACAATGAGCAGTTCTTC. V usage is TRBV27 and J usage is TRBJ2-1; D is unclear. Germline V gene data show CDR1 as MNHEY and CDR2 as SMNVEV (reference sequence). CDR3 length: 15 residues. Trimming removed 10 bases at V and 5 bases at J, with 21 bases between.

Concerning this clone itself: This CDR3 is also generated by other DNA sequences in the sample. This chain uses TRBV7-9 with TRBJ2-7; tentative D call: TRBD1 (6 bases). This CDR3 is built from 14 residues. V lost 5 bases to trimming and J lost 1 base, with 12 bases between them. Germline V gene data show CDR1 as SEHNR and CDR2 as FQNEAQ (reference sequence). DNA of the CDR3: TGTGCCAGCAGCCCCCCGACAGGTTCCTACGAGCAGTACTTC. Its protein product is CASSPPTGSYEQYF.

This clone was seen once. The CDR3 DNA sequence: TGCAGCGTTGGTTACCTAGCGGAGGAGAACACCGGGGAGCTGTTTTTT. Protein sequence: CSVGYLAEENTGELFF. This chain uses TRBV29-1 with TRBJ2-2; TRBD2 agrees at 7 bases. Looked up from germline, CDR1 is SQVTM and CDR2 is ANQGSEA. The CDR3 sequence is 16 residues long. V lost 4 bases and J lost 1; bases outside the gene matches: 9.

For this clone: Other DNA sequences within the sample encode an identical CDR3. The chain employs TRBV5-6 and TRBJ2-7, with D tentatively TRBD1 (5 bases). The V end lost 2 bases, the J end lost 4 bases, and 10 bases lay between the germline ends. CDR3 size: 13 residues. Germline V gene data show CDR1 as SGHDT and CDR2 as YYEEEE. The DNA for the CDR3 is TGTGCCAGCAGCTTTGACAGTTCATACGAGCAGTACTTC. This gives the protein CASSFDSSYEQYF.

CDR3 in amino acids: CASSQGNGATTEAFF. CDR3 DNA: TGCGCCAGCAGCCAAGGGAATGGGGCGACCACTGAAGCTTTCTTT. The rearrangement uses TRBV4-1 and TRBJ1-1; weak D call: TRBD1 (5 bases). The CDR3 loop spans 15 amino acids. Trimming took 1 base from V and 4 from J, leaving 13 bases between them. Germline CDR1 reads MGHRA; CDR2 reads YSYEKL.

V and J are TRBV7-2 and TRBJ2-3, with TRBD2 matching 11 bases. Trimming took 4 bases from V and 5 from J; bases not matched to a gene: 5. CDR3 length equals 15 residues. CDR1 and CDR2 from the germline V gene are SGHTA and FQGNSA. Here the CDR3 reads CASSSSGLAVDTQYF. The CDR3 DNA is TGTGCCAGCAGCTCCTCGGGACTAGCGGTAGATACGCAGTATTTT.

This chain connects TRBV6-5 to TRBJ2-7; 9 bases line up with TRBD2. Germline-derived CDR1 and CDR2 are MNHEY and SVGAGI. The CDR3 sequence is 15 residues long. J was trimmed by 2 bases and V by 6 bases; bases with no gene match: 8. CDR3 nucleotides: TGTGCCAGCAGGTGGCGGGCGGGAGGGACCTACGAGCAGTACTTC. It translates to CASRWRAGGTYEQYF.

The gene calls are TRBV15 and TRBJ2-7; 10 bases match TRBD2. The germline CDR1 and CDR2 sequences are LNHNV and YYDKDF (reference sequence). CDR3 length equals 16 residues. The trim removed 5 bases at V and 1 base at J, leaving 8 bases unmatched. The CDR3 DNA is TGTGCCACCAGCCCCCAGCGGGAGGGCCCTTCCTACGAGCAGTACTTC. Translated, it gives CATSPQREGPSYEQYF.

The J gene is TRBJ2-7, the V gene TRBV27; 7 bases are a match to TRBD2. The junction had 9 bases not matched to a gene; V was cut back by 5 bases and J by 5 bases. CDR3 length: 14 amino acids. Germline CDR1 reads MNHEY; CDR2 reads SMNVEV (reference sequence). The CDR3 DNA reads as TGTGCCAGCAGTAGCGGGATGTTTCCCCACGAGCAGTACTTC. It translates to CASSSGMFPHEQYF.

CDR3 loop: CASSPRDRAYEQYF. In DNA form, the CDR3 reads TGTGCCAGTAGTCCCCGGGACAGAGCCTACGAGCAGTACTTC. This chain joins TRBV19 and TRBJ2-7, with 7 bases that match TRBD1. J lost 2 bases, V lost 5 bases, and 6 bases had no gene match. The germline V gene encodes CDR1 LNHDA and CDR2 SQIVND (reference sequence). The CDR3 has 14 residues.

This chain uses TRBV30 with TRBJ2-7; TRBD1 aligns across 9 bases. The CDR3 is 14 residues long. Unmatched junction bases numbered 8, after V lost 4 bases and J lost 4 bases. From germline, CDR1 is GTSNPN and CDR2 SVGIG (reference sequence). The chain's CDR3 is CAWNTGTGPYEQYF. The CDR3 DNA reads as TGTGCCTGGAATACCGGGACAGGGCCGTACGAGCAGTACTTC. The full variable domain, in which reference TRBV30 and TRBJ2-7 provide the parts outside the CDR3, is SQTIHQWPATLVQPVGSPLSLECTVEGTSNPNLYWYRQAAGRGLQLLFYSVGIGQISSEVPQNLSASRPQDRQFILSSKKLLLSDSGFYLCAWNTGTGPYEQYFGPGTRLTVT.

The V gene is TRBV4-3, the J gene TRBJ1-3; maybe TRBD1 (5 bases). CDR3 length equals 16 residues. Germline assignment: CDR1 LGHNA and CDR2 YSLEER. Trimming took off 0 bases at V and 1 base at J, with 10 bases between the two ends. The CDR3 loop is CASSQDLGGSGNTIYF. The DNA of the CDR3 is TGCGCCAGCAGCCAAGATTTGGGGGGTTCTGGAAACACCATATATTTT.

The rearrangement uses TRBV7-8 and TRBJ2-1; 7 nucleotides line up with TRBD1. Germline V gene data show CDR1 as SGHVS and CDR2 as FQNEAQ. J lost 5 bases, V lost 3 bases, and 22 bases had no gene match. The CDR3 sequence is 20 residues long. The CDR3 DNA sequence: TGTGCCAGCAGCTTTAACTTACAGGGGCCAATACTCCTACCTAACAATGAGCAGTTCTTC. It is translated as CASSFNLQGPILLPNNEQFF.

The chain uses TRBV7-9 and TRBJ2-7, with D maybe TRBD1 (5 bases). The CDR3 is 14 amino acids. The germline CDR1 and CDR2 sequences are SEHNR and FQNEAQ (reference sequence). Trimming took off 1 base at V and 4 bases at J, with 11 bases between the two ends. Here the CDR3 reads CASSLDRFGYEQYF. The DNA for the CDR3 is TGTGCCAGCAGCTTAGACAGGTTCGGTTACGAGCAGTACTTC.

This chain connects TRBV10-1 to TRBJ1-1, with 7 bases matching TRBD1. J was trimmed by 4 bases and V by 3 bases; bases with no gene match: 2. The CDR3 is made up of 13 amino acids. In germline, CDR1 is WNHNN, CDR2 SYGVQD (reference sequence). CDR3 bases: TGCGCCAGCAGTGACAGGGGGGGCACTGAAGCTTTCTTT. Translation gives CASSDRGGTEAFF.

This sequence joins TRBV6-6 and TRBJ1-1, with D tentatively TRBD1 (5 bases). The CDR3 is 15 residues long. With 2 bases removed from V and 3 bases from J, the gap between germline ends came to 13 bases. Per germline, CDR1 MNHNY and CDR2 SVGAGI (reference sequence). The CDR3 coding sequence is TGTGCCAGCAGTTACCAGGGAGGGTCCTACACTGAAGCTTTCTTT. It is translated as CASSYQGGSYTEAFF.

This sequence joins TRBV30 and TRBJ1-4; 7 bases line up with TRBD1. From germline, CDR1 is GTSNPN and CDR2 SVGIG (reference sequence). This CDR3 contains 14 residues. Losses at the gene ends were 1 base for V and 4 bases for J; bases not matched to a gene: 3. The CDR3 here is CAWSAGQINEKLFF. CDR3 in DNA: TGTGCCTGGAGTGCGGGACAGATTAATGAAAAACTGTTTTTT. Full variable domain (missing parts from reference TRBV30 and TRBJ1-4): SQTIHQWPATLVQPVGSPLSLECTVEGTSNPNLYWYRQAAGRGLQLLFYSVGIGQISSEVPQNLSASRPQDRQFILSSKKLLLSDSGFYLCAWSAGQINEKLFFGSGTQLSVL.

Points on this clone: A read error may account for a junction end that differs from germline. The J gene is TRBJ2-2, the V gene TRBV19; D gene unclear. Germline V gene sequence: CDR1 LNHDA, CDR2 SQIVND (reference sequence). This CDR3 has 14 residues. This chain's CDR3 is CASSLDPRTGELFF. The CDR3 bases are TGTGCCAGTAGTTTAGACCCCCGCACCGGGGAGCTGTTTTTT.